This T cell receptor beta chain was observed in a study of T cells after posttransplantation cyclophosphamide. On this clone: Its matching antigen is unknown.

There are 15 residues in the CDR3. The germline V gene has CDR1 MNHEY and CDR2 SMNVEV (reference sequence). V lost 4 bases, J lost 0 bases, and 10 bases lay in between. The repertoire was sequenced with immunoSEQ multiplex PCR; TCRdb's copy has only in-frame clones and lacks some. The sample has more than 15,000 clones, around 87% seen once. Findings of the study overall: Donor CD8+ memory clones often dominated recipient blood repertoires at later times.

Controls had myeloablative marrow grafts with methotrexate and calcineurin inhibitor, sampled at 1 year. The source of this sequence is a male patient aged 50 to 59 who received an allogeneic stem cell transplant from an unrelated donor, was CMV-positive, and had chronic GVHD only. A subset of T cells may come from the graft donor. J is TRBJ1-3 and V is TRBV27, with D tentatively TRBD1 (6 bases). Sequencing used PBMCs, obtained after an allogeneic stem cell transplant with a calcineurin inhibitor and methotrexate. The CDR3 region is CASSSRTDSGNTIYF. Written as DNA, the CDR3 is TGTGCCAGCAGTTCCCGGACAGACTCTGGAAACACCATATATTTT.